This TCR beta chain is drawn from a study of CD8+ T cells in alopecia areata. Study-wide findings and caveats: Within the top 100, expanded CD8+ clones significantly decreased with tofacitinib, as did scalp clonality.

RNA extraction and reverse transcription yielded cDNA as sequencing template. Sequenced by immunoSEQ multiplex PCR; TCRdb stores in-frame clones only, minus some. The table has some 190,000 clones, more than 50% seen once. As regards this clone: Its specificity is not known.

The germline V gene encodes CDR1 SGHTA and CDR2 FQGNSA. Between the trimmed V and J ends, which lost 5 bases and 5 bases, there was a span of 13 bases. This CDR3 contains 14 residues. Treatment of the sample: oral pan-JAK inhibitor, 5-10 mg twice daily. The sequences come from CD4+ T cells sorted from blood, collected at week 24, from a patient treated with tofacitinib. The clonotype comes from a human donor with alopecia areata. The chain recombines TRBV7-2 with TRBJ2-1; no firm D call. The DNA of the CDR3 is TGTGCCAGCAGCCGCGAAAGGGCGGACAATGAGCAGTTCTTC. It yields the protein CASSRERADNEQFF.